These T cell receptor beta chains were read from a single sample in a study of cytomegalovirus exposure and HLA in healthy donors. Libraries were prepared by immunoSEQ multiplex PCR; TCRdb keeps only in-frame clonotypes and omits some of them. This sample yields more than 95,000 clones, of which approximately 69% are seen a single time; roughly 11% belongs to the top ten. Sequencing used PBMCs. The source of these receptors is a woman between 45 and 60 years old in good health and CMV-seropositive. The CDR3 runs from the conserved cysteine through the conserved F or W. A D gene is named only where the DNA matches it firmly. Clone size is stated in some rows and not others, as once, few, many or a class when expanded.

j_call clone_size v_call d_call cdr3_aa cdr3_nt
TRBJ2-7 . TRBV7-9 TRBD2 CASSPNAGTSHEQYF TGTGCCAGCAGTCCTAATGCGGGGACTAGTCACGAGCAGTACTTC
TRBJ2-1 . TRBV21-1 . CASSTTRAGLDVREQFF TGTGCCAGCAGCACAACCCGAGCGGGGCTAGACGTGAGGGAGCAGTTCTTC
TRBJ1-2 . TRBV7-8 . CASSLTLTANYGYTF TGTGCCAGCAGCTTAACCCTGACAGCTAACTATGGCTACACCTTC
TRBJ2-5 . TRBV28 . CASSRRENQETQYF TGTGCCAGCAGTCGACGGGAGAATCAAGAGACCCAGTACTTC
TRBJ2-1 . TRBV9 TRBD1 CASSVGPTGGGNEQFF TGTGCCAGCAGCGTAGGACCGACAGGGGGCGGCAATGAGCAGTTCTTC
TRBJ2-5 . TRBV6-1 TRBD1 CASTRQGGQETQYF TGTGCCAGCACACGACAGGGTGGCCAAGAGACCCAGTACTTC
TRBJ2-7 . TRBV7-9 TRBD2 CASSLAPTAGVEQYF TGTGCCAGCAGCTTAGCCCCCACCGCGGGGGTCGAGCAGTACTTC
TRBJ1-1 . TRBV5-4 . CASSLGVQGGNTEAFF TGTGCCAGCAGCTTGGGGGTGCAAGGGGGGAACACTGAAGCTTTCTTT
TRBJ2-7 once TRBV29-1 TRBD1 CSVGGTGATYEQYF TGCAGCGTTGGGGGAACAGGGGCGACCTACGAGCAGTACTTC
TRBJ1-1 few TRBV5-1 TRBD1 CASSRGQGVGTEAFF TGCGCCAGCAGCCGGGGACAGGGAGTAGGCACTGAAGCTTTCTTT
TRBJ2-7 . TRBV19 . CASSMSGYEQYF TGTGCCAGTAGTATGTCGGGCTACGAGCAGTACTTC
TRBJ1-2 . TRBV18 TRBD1 CASSPSTAQGDGYTF TGTGCCAGCTCACCATCCACGGCCCAGGGGGATGGCTACACCTTC
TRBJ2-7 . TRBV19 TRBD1 CASSPRQGAQGEQYF TGTGCCAGTAGTCCGAGACAGGGGGCGCAGGGCGAGCAGTACTTC
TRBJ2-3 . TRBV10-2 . CASSGGVPDTQYF TGCGCCAGCAGTGGGGGCGTCCCAGATACGCAGTATTTT
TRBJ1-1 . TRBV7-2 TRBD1 CASSFPQGSLNTEAFF TGTGCCAGCAGCTTTCCACAGGGGTCCCTAAACACTGAAGCTTTCTTT
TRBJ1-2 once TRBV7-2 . CASSLDPGNGYTF TGTGCCAGCAGCTTAGACCCAGGGAATGGCTACACCTTC
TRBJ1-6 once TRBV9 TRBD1 CASSALPGQENSPLHF TGTGCCAGCAGCGCCCTCCCGGGACAGGAAAATTCACCCCTCCACTTT
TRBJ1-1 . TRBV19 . CASSYGGAYTEAFF TGTGCCAGTAGTTACGGGGGGGCGTATACTGAAGCTTTCTTT
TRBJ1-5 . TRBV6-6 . CASGLTRGPEQPQHF TGTGCCAGCGGCTTAACAAGGGGTCCGGAACAGCCCCAGCATTTT
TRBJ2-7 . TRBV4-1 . CASSQVAAYEQYF TGCGCCAGCAGCCAAGTAGCCGCCTACGAGCAGTACTTC
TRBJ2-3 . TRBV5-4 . CASTSGVIGQDTQYF TGTGCCAGCACTTCCGGGGTGATAGGGCAAGATACGCAGTATTTT
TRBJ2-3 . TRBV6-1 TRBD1 CASREPGQGAPDTQYF TGTGCCAGCAGGGAACCGGGACAGGGGGCACCGGATACGCAGTATTTT
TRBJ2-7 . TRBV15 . CATSREGWGLNEQYF TGTGCCACCAGCAGAGAGGGATGGGGGCTGAACGAGCAGTACTTC
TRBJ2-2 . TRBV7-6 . CASSLLGGTGELFF TGTGCCAGCAGCTTATTGGGGGGCACCGGGGAGCTGTTTTTT
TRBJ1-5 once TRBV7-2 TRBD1 CASTEGTGYQPQHF TGTGCCAGCACCGAAGGGACAGGGTATCAGCCCCAGCATTTT
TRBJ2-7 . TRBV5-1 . CASSLGDTSYEQYF TGCGCCAGCAGCTTGGGGGACACCAGCTACGAGCAGTACTTC
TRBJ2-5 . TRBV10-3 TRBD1 CAISALQGAEETQYF TGTGCCATCAGTGCTTTACAGGGGGCGGAGGAGACCCAGTACTTC
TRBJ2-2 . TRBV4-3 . CASSQSPSGGTGELFF TGCGCCAGCAGCCAAAGCCCGAGCGGAGGCACCGGGGAGCTGTTTTTT
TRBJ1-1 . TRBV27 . CASMTDGLLSEEAFF TGTGCCAGCATGACTGACGGTCTTCTGTCAGAAGAAGCTTTCTTT
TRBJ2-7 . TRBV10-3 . CAISEASINYEQYF TGTGCCATCAGTGAGGCCAGTATCAACTACGAGCAGTACTTC
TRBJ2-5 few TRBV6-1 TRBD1 CASSPLQGSRETQYF TGTGCCAGCAGTCCATTACAGGGGAGTAGGGAGACCCAGTACTTC
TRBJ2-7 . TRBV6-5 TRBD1 CASSQWDRGSYEQYF TGTGCCAGCAGCCAGTGGGACAGGGGCTCCTACGAGCAGTACTTC
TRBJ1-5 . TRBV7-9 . CASSPWESNQPQHF TGTGCCAGCAGCCCGTGGGAGAGCAATCAGCCCCAGCATTTT
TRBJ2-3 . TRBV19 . CASSNRADTQYF TGTGCCAGTAGTAATCGAGCAGATACGCAGTATTTT
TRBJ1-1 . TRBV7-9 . CASSVGWEKAFF TGTGCCAGCAGCGTGGGGTGGGAGAAGGCTTTCTTT
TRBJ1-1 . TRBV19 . CASTQVEANTEAFF TGTGCCAGTACCCAAGTAGAGGCTAACACTGAAGCTTTCTTT
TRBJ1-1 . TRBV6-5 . CASSYLGGGTEAFF TGTGCCAGCAGTTATCTGGGTGGAGGCACTGAAGCTTTCTTT
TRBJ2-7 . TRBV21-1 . CASSPILTGDPYEQYF TGTGCCAGCAGCCCTATTCTGACAGGGGACCCCTACGAGCAGTACTTC
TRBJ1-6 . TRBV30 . CAWSVRDFGVSVRSPLHF TGTGCCTGGAGTGTCCGGGACTTTGGGGTTTCGGTGCGGTCACCCCTCCACTTT
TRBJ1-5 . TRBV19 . CASSMASNQPQHF TGTGCCAGTAGTATGGCCTCAAATCAGCCCCAGCATTTT
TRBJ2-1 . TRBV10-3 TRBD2 CAISGTSGGNNEQFF TGTGCCATCAGTGGGACTAGCGGGGGCAACAATGAGCAGTTCTTC
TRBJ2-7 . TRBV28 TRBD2 CASSLKKAGVYEQYF TGTGCCAGCAGTTTAAAAAAAGCGGGAGTCTACGAGCAGTACTTC